This T cell receptor (beta chain) was recovered during a study of shared clonotypes between healthy human individuals. Deletions cut 0 bases from V and 0 bases from J, with 9 bases between. The length of the CDR3 is 15 residues. Germline CDR1 is SGHRS and CDR2 is YFSETQ. This clone appeared a single time. Donors, healthy HIV-negative adults, lacked recent acute infections or vaccinations. Some clones are missing from TCRdb's copy, which holds only in-frame ones; the method was immunoSEQ multiplex PCR. The profile shows about 1.4 million clones, 96% of them singletons. Sequencing used naive CD4+ T cells sorted from blood. Subset of the sample: CD45RA+ positively selected. This TCR was sampled from a young man in good health. This chain uses TRBV5-1 with TRBJ2-5; tentatively, D is TRBD1 (6 bases). The CDR3 region is CASSLGGGNQETQYF. CDR3 DNA sequence: TGCGCCAGCAGCTTGGGTGGGGGCAACCAAGAGACCCAGTACTTC.